The 17 T cell receptor beta chains given below trace back to one sample, sequenced in a study of blood T cells in healthy people across ages. With a J-beta primer mix and a sample-barcoded 5' primer, a second PCR ran roughly 6 to 11 cycles. One entry per CDR3 protein, called by TCRdb with MiXCR from the 5' RACE reads. This table holds roughly 560,000 distinct CDR3 sequences, more than 20% found once. The same sample was also used in a study of T cells of mothers and their children.

The sequenced sample was blood. The receptors shown here come from a boy aged 5-17 years in good health.

The chain combines TRBV5-1 with TRBJ1-2; 7 positions agree with TRBD1. The CDR3 has 14 residues. Germline-derived CDR1 and CDR2 are SGHRS and YFSETQ. V shed 0 bases and J 10 bases; nucleotides not matched to a gene: 9. DNA of the CDR3: TGCGCCAGCAGCTTGGAAGGGACAGCACATGACTACACCTTC. Encoded protein: CASSLEGTAHDYTF.

The rearrangement joins TRBV20-1 to TRBJ2-7; no definite D call. CDR1 and CDR2 from the germline V gene are DFQATT and SNEGSKA (reference sequence). The CDR3 has 10 amino acids. V lost 6 bases, J lost 3 bases, and 6 bases lay in between. The CDR3: CSAHYYEQYF. CDR3 in DNA: TGCAGTGCCCACTACTACGAGCAGTACTTC.

This clonotype was recorded a few times. This chain uses TRBV11-2 with TRBJ2-1, with 13 bases fitting TRBD2. The end of the DNA aligns better with TRBJ2-7, so the J call may be wrong. This CDR3 spans 22 amino acids. CDR1 is SGHAT and CDR2 is FQNNGV in the germline V gene. DNA for the CDR3: TGTGCCAGGGGGGGGTCGGGACTAGCGGGATCCCCACCCACCTCCTCTACTTGCGAGCAGTACTTC. Translated, it gives CARGGSGLAGSPPTSSTCEQYF.

The sample holds a few counts of this clonotype. V gene TRBV7-2 combines with J gene TRBJ1-1; D remains unclear. The V gene lost 5 bases and the J gene lost 1 base, with 11 bases spanning the gap. CDR1 and CDR2 (germline): SGHTA, FQGNSA. This CDR3 is 14 amino acids long. The CDR3 DNA reads TGTGCCAGCAGCCCTTTTAGCTCGAACACTGAAGCTTTCTTT. Protein product: CASSPFSSNTEAFF. Drawing the rest from reference TRBV7-2 and TRBJ1-1, the complete variable domain is GAGVSQSPSNKVTEKGKDVELRCDPISGHTALYWYRQSLGQGLEFLIYFQGNSAPDKSGLPSDRFSAERTGGSVSTLTIQRTQQEDSAVYLCASSPFSSNTEAFFGQGTRLTVV.

The chain combines TRBV18 with TRBJ2-1; D is perhaps TRBD1 (5 bases). The CDR3 consists of 17 residues. Trimming pared 2 bases from V and 0 bases from J, leaving 14 bases between. Germline lookup yields CDR1 KGHSH and CDR2 LQKENI. The chain's CDR3 is CASSPGRVLSSYNEQFF. The CDR3 DNA follows: TGTGCCAGCTCACCAGGCAGGGTCCTGAGCTCCTACAATGAGCAGTTCTTC.

This chain uses TRBV10-3 with TRBJ1-1; the D is unclear. V lost 2 bases, J lost 0 bases, and 4 bases lay in between. Looked up from germline, CDR1 is ENHRY and CDR2 is SYGVKD. The CDR3 extends over 13 amino acids. For the CDR3, the DNA is TGTGCCATCAGTGAGAGGGTGAACACTGAAGCTTTCTTT. Translating it yields CAISERVNTEAFF.

Of note for this clonotype: A read error may account for a junction end that differs from germline. The rearrangement joins TRBV24-1 to TRBJ2-1; TRBD2 matches at 13 bases. From germline, CDR1 is KGHDR and CDR2 SFDVKD. This CDR3 comprises 17 residues. The CDR3 DNA follows: TGTGCCACCAGTGATTTGATAGATACGACTAGCGGGAGGTCCTTCAACTTC. It encodes CATSDLIDTTSGRSFNF.

The sample holds a few counts of this clonotype. The V call is TRBV25-1, the J call TRBJ1-1; unclear D gene. Germline V CDR1 and CDR2: MGHDK, SYGVNS. CDR3 length equals 16 residues. V lost 4 bases to trimming and J lost 1 base, with 16 bases between them. CDR3 loop: CASSGQDQGGNTEAFF. Written as DNA, the CDR3 is TGTGCCAGCAGTGGTCAGGACCAAGGAGGGAACACTGAAGCTTTCTTT.

The chain links TRBV25-1 to TRBJ2-5, with TRBD1 matching over 12 bases. The J call could be wrong; TRBJ2-1 is a better fit for the DNA end. This CDR3 has 15 amino acids. In germline, CDR1 is MGHDK, CDR2 SYGVNS. CDR3 loop: CASSARDRGLNEQFF. The CDR3 coding sequence is TGTGCCAGCAGTGCCCGGGACAGGGGGCTCAATGAGCAGTTCTTC.

On this clonotype: The conserved phenylalanine or tryptophan is not found at the CDR3 terminus, so this likely reflects a read error. The chain combines TRBV28 with TRBJ2-5; D uncertain. The J call could be wrong; TRBJ2-7 is a better fit for the DNA end. Germline CDR1 reads MDHEN; CDR2 reads SYDVKM. CDR3 size: 14 residues. CDR3 nucleotides: TGTGCCAGCAGTGGGGTGGGCCTTGGGAACGAGCAGTACTCC. Translating it yields CASSGVGLGNEQYS.

The chain joins TRBV7-2 to TRBJ1-4; TRBD1 is a possible D gene (5 bases). From germline, CDR1 is SGHTA and CDR2 FQGNSA. The CDR3 extends over 14 amino acids. Between the trimmed V and J ends, which lost 5 bases and 7 bases, there was a span of 14 bases. The chain's CDR3 is CASSRTQGAEKLFF. For the CDR3, the DNA is TGTGCCAGCAGCCGTACCCAGGGCGCTGAAAAACTGTTTTTT. The complete variable domain, with remaining parts taken from reference TRBV7-2 and TRBJ1-4, reads GAGVSQSPSNKVTEKGKDVELRCDPISGHTALYWYRQSLGQGLEFLIYFQGNSAPDKSGLPSDRFSAERTGGSVSTLTIQRTQQEDSAVYLCASSRTQGAEKLFFGSGTQLSVL.

The chain uses TRBV20-1 and TRBJ2-7; maybe TRBD1 (6 bases). Trimming removed 3 bases at V and 0 bases at J, with 9 bases between. Per germline, CDR1 DFQATT and CDR2 SNEGSKA (reference sequence). The CDR3 has 13 residues. As DNA, the CDR3 is TGCAGTGCTAGTGGACAGAACTCCTACGAGCAGTACTTC. Amino acid sequence: CSASGQNSYEQYF.

This clonotype was picked up a small number of times. The V call is TRBV12-3 or TRBV12-4, the J call TRBJ2-5, with 15 nucleotides matching TRBD2. Trimming took 5 bases from V and 11 from J; bases not matched to a gene: 9. CDR3 size: 15 residues. Here the CDR3 reads CASSPGLAGGREQYF. The CDR3 DNA sequence: TGTGCCAGCAGTCCCGGACTAGCGGGAGGGCGAGAGCAGTACTTC.

This clonotype has more than one count but fewer than ten. This chain joins TRBV7-9 and TRBJ2-4, with 8 bases that match TRBD1. This CDR3 is built from 16 residues. Trimming at V came to 1 base and at J to 6 bases, leaving 8 bases not matched to a gene. The germline gives CDR1 SEHNR, CDR2 FQNEAQ (reference sequence). CDR3 in amino acids: CASSLGVRGPVNIQYF. Written as DNA, the CDR3 is TGTGCCAGCAGCTTAGGGGTCAGGGGGCCGGTAAACATTCAGTACTTC.

This clonotype was seen only a few times. The chain links TRBV3-1 to TRBJ2-5, with 9 bases lining up with TRBD2. Trimming cost V 2 bases and J 5 bases; bases outside gene matches: 9. Germline assignment: CDR1 LGHDT and CDR2 YNNKEL (reference sequence). The CDR3 is 16 amino acids. The CDR3 DNA is TGTGCCAGCAGCCAATATCGGCTCGCGGGGGGGGAGACCCAGTACTTC. It yields the protein CASSQYRLAGGETQYF.

The V and J genes are TRBV3-1 and TRBJ2-3; D is possibly TRBD1 (8 bases). Per germline, CDR1 LGHDT and CDR2 YNNKEL (reference sequence). CDR3 size: 18 residues. V lost 5 bases, J lost 0 bases, and 21 bases lay in between. For the CDR3, the DNA is TGTGCCAGCAGCACCCGACAGGGGCGCGGGGGAAGCACAGATACGCAGTATTTT. This codes for CASSTRQGRGGSTDTQYF.

The CDR3 coding sequence is TGCAGCGCTACAAGCGGGGGGGCCTTTGATACGCAGTATTTT. Amino acid sequence: CSATSGGAFDTQYF. V is TRBV29-1 and J is TRBJ2-3, with 10 bases fitting TRBD2. CDR1 is SQVTM and CDR2 is ANQGSEA in the germline V gene. The CDR3 sequence is 14 residues long. V was clipped by 7 bases and J by 6 bases; unmatched bases: 10.